The 17 T cell receptor beta chains presented below share a single source sample, sequenced in a study of blood T cell repertoires in COVID-19. Sequencing was performed with immunoSEQ multiplex PCR; in TCRdb, only in-frame clones are kept and a portion is missing. The sample shows more than 150,000 clones, 85% to 90% of them seen only once. Sequenced sample: peripheral blood. The receptor source for this set is a woman between 40 and 55 years old with acute or convalescent COVID-19.

The CDR3 sequence is CASSLALQRHEAFF. CDR3 DNA sequence: TGTGCCAGCAGCTTGGCCTTGCAGCGGCATGAAGCTTTCTTT. V usage is TRBV5-6 and J usage is TRBJ1-1; D gene unclear. From germline, CDR1 is SGHDT and CDR2 YYEEEE. Trimming removed 0 bases at V and 7 bases at J, with 13 bases between. The CDR3 runs to 14 residues.

By sample share, this clone is medium-sized (0.01 to 0.1%). The chain has TRBV29-1 and TRBJ1-1; 7 bases fit TRBD1. The CDR3 contains 17 residues. J gave up 5 bases and V 5 bases, and 20 bases lay outside the gene matches. Germline CDR1 and CDR2: SQVTM and ANQGSEA. CDR3 sequence: CSVTDVNLRGYRTEAFF. CDR3 DNA sequence: TGCAGCGTTACTGACGTGAACCTCAGGGGGTATCGGACTGAAGCTTTCTTT.

V and J are TRBV11-2 and TRBJ2-5, with 10 bases matching TRBD1. Per germline, CDR1 SGHAT and CDR2 FQNNGV. CDR3 size: 14 residues. V was clipped by 4 bases and J by 5 bases; unmatched bases: 4. CDR3 DNA: TGTGCCAGCAGCTCGACAGGGGGCGGCGAGACCCAGTACTTC. Its protein product is CASSSTGGGETQYF.

This chain uses TRBV2 with TRBJ2-5, with D possibly TRBD2 on 5 matching bases. Trimming cost V 2 bases and J 2 bases, with 18 bases left between them. This CDR3 is built from 17 residues. Germline V gene data show CDR1 as SNHLY and CDR2 as FYNNEI. CDR3 in DNA: TGTGCCAGCAGTGAACAGAGGACCCTTAGCGTGCAAGAGACCCAGTACTTC. It yields the protein CASSEQRTLSVQETQYF. The variable domain in full, completed from reference TRBV2 and TRBJ2-5, reads EPEVTQTPSHQVTQMGQEVILRCVPISNHLYFYWYRQILGQKVEFLVSFYNNEISEKSEIFDDQFSVERPDGSNFTLKIRSTKLEDSAMYFCASSEQRTLSVQETQYFGPGTRLLVL.

The chain employs TRBV11-3 and TRBJ2-4, with a possible D match to TRBD1 (6 bases). The CDR3 consists of 15 residues. The germline V gene has CDR1 SGHNT and CDR2 YENEEA. V lost 5 bases to trimming and J lost 7 bases, with 18 bases between them. Written as DNA, the CDR3 is TGTGCCAGCAGCCTACTCCTACGGGACAAGAACATTCAGTACTTC. Residues: CASSLLLRDKNIQYF.

This CDR3 reads CASSKGDTSYEQYF. The CDR3 nucleotides read TGTGCCAGCAGTAAAGGGGACACCTCCTACGAGCAGTACTTC. The genes are TRBV27 and TRBJ2-7; D possibly corresponds to TRBD1 (6 bases). The V gene lost 5 bases and the J gene lost 0 bases, with 11 bases spanning the gap. This CDR3 spans 14 amino acids. Germline assignment: CDR1 MNHEY and CDR2 SMNVEV (reference sequence).

The chain has TRBV10-2 and TRBJ1-2; 9 nucleotides line up with TRBD1. CDR1 is WSHSY, CDR2 SAAADI, per germline. The CDR3 contains 16 residues. With 2 bases clipped from V and 2 bases from J, the junction kept 6 bases outside the gene matches. In DNA form, the CDR3 reads TGCGCCAGCAGTGAGATGGGGACAGGGTGGAACTATGGCTACACCTTC. This encodes CASSEMGTGWNYGYTF.

The CDR3 is CASRRQGADEQYF. The CDR3 DNA sequence: TGCGCCAGCAGACGACAGGGGGCGGACGAGCAGTACTTC. The chain recombines TRBV10-2 with TRBJ2-7; 10 bases fit TRBD1. CDR3 size: 13 residues. The germline V gene has CDR1 WSHSY and CDR2 SAAADI. The V gene end was trimmed by 6 bases and the J gene end by 5 bases; junction bases not matched to a gene: 4.

This sequence joins TRBV10-1 and TRBJ2-3, with a tentative D call TRBD2 (7 bases). The CDR3 sequence is 14 residues long. Germline values: CDR1 WNHNN, CDR2 SYGVQD (reference sequence). V was shortened by 3 bases and J by 4 bases, with 11 bases between the two germline ends. The CDR3 protein is CASSDARGPDTQYF. The CDR3 coding sequence is TGCGCCAGCAGTGATGCGCGGGGGCCAGATACGCAGTATTTT.

The gene calls are TRBV6-4 and TRBJ2-3, with D perhaps matching TRBD2 (6 bases). Germline lookup yields CDR1 MRHNA and CDR2 SNTAGT. V shed 8 bases and J shed 1 base, with 13 bases lying between them. This CDR3 comprises 14 residues. CDR3 sequence reads: CASAREAGTDTQYF. CDR3 in DNA: TGTGCCAGCGCCAGGGAGGCGGGCACAGATACGCAGTATTTT.

The chain combines TRBV7-2 with TRBJ2-2; D is uncertain. Germline V gene lookup returns CDR1 SGHTA and CDR2 FQGNSA. The V end lost 2 bases, the J end lost 3 bases, and 13 bases lay between the germline ends. The CDR3 has 16 residues. The CDR3 DNA is TGTGCCAGCAGCTTATGGTTCACTGGAGACACCGGGGAGCTGTTTTTT. Its translation is CASSLWFTGDTGELFF.

The chain is built from TRBV9 and TRBJ2-1; 8 nucleotides agree with TRBD2. This CDR3 is built from 15 residues. Germline assignment: CDR1 SGDLS and CDR2 YYNGEE. J lost 6 bases, V lost 1 base, and 6 bases had no gene match. This CDR3 reads CASSVSGGPGNEQFF. CDR3 DNA sequence: TGTGCCAGCAGCGTATCGGGGGGGCCGGGCAATGAGCAGTTCTTC. Looking up the rest from reference TRBV9 and TRBJ2-1 gives the full variable domain: DSGVTQTPKHLITATGQRVTLRCSPRSGDLSVYWYQQSLDQGLQFLIQYYNGEERAKGNILERFSAQQFPDLHSELNLSSLELGDSALYFCASSVSGGPGNEQFFGPGTRLTVL.

The chain uses TRBV3-1 (or the pseudogene TRBV3-2) and TRBJ2-7, with 10 bases lining up with TRBD2. V shed 4 bases, J shed 4 bases, and the junction held 7 bases outside the gene matches. Looked up from germline, CDR1 is LGHDT and CDR2 is YNNKEL (reference sequence). This CDR3 comprises 15 residues. The CDR3 is CASSRSGGAGYEQYF. Here the CDR3 DNA reads TGTGCCAGCAGCCGGAGCGGGGGGGCCGGTTACGAGCAGTACTTC.

The V call is TRBV5-1, the J call TRBJ2-2; tentatively, D is TRBD2 (5 bases). The CDR3 is 16 amino acids. V lost 0 bases and J lost 1, with 10 bases in between. Germline-derived CDR1 and CDR2 are SGHRS and YFSETQ. The CDR3 DNA follows: TGCGCCAGCAGCTTGGAAAGCGGTCGGAACACCGGGGAGCTGTTTTTT. This translates into CASSLESGRNTGELFF.

The V and J genes are TRBV3-1 (or the pseudogene TRBV3-2) and TRBJ1-1; D gene ambiguous. This CDR3 region has 12 residues. Germline V lookup: CDR1 LGHDT, CDR2 YNNKEL (reference sequence). Trimming took 1 base from V and 11 from J, leaving 11 bases between them. The CDR3 loop is CASSQGPGYAFF. For the CDR3, the DNA is TGTGCCAGCAGCCAAGGGCCGGGGTATGCTTTCTTT.

This chain joins TRBV9 and TRBJ2-7; D gene unclear. CDR3 size: 15 residues. The V gene's germline CDR1 is SGDLS and CDR2 YYNGEE. V lost 0 bases and J 3 bases, leaving 13 bases between the germline ends. In nucleotides, the CDR3 is TGTGCCAGCAGCGTAGGAGGAGATCTTGTCTACGAGCAGTACTTC. Translating it yields CASSVGGDLVYEQYF.

The chain is built from TRBV5-5 and TRBJ2-7; tentative D call: TRBD2 (5 bases). The CDR3 is 15 residues long. The germline V gene has CDR1 SGHKS and CDR2 YYEKEE (reference sequence). V lost 4 bases and J 5 bases, leaving 19 bases between the germline ends. DNA for the CDR3: TGTGCCAGCAGCAGTATTGTGGGAGACGGGGACGAGCAGTACTTC. Its protein is CASSSIVGDGDEQYF. Combining the CDR3 with reference TRBV5-5 and TRBJ2-7 gives the whole variable domain DAGVTQSPTHLIKTRGQQVTLRCSPISGHKSVSWYQQVLGQGPQFIFQYYEKEERGRGNFPDRFSARQFPNYSSELNVNALLLGDSALYLCASSSIVGDGDEQYFGPGTRLTVT.